The clone carrying this T cell receptor beta chain showed up many times. Its matching antigen is unknown. All donors were healthy, and all were Caucasian. The sample comes from a study of identical twins. It was template switching that added a universal primer site, and there were unique molecular identifiers on the cDNA. Each CDR3 protein is one row after TCRdb ran MiXCR on the 5' RACE reads. Among a few hundred thousand distinct CDR3 sequences, around a tenth were seen once, and the ten largest hold roughly 3%. V lost 2 bases, J lost 4 bases, and 8 bases lay in between. This CDR3 spans 13 amino acids. Study-level findings and limits: These conclusions were based on statistical analysis (cross-sectional, not following the same donors). Partly confounded zero-insertion analyses could result from invariant MAIT and iNKT cells.

Another study also made use of these data, one on yellow fever vaccine responses in identical twins.

The chain employs TRBV12-3 or TRBV12-4 and TRBJ2-5; D not certain. Sequencing was done on a sample of PBMCs. The receptor's source is a woman aged 18-29 years in good health. The CDR3 DNA follows: TGTGCCAGCAGTTTAAACGGGTTAGAGACCCAGTACTTC. Amino acids: CASSLNGLETQYF.